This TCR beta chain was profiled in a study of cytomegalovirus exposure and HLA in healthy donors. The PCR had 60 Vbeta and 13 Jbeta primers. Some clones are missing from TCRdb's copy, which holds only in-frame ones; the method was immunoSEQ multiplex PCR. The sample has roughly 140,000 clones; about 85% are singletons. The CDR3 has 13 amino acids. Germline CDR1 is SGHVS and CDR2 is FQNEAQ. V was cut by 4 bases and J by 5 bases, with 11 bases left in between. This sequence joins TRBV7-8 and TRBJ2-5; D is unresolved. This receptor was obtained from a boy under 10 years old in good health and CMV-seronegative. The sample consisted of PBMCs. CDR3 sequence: CASSYEEKETQYF. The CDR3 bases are TGTGCCAGCAGCTATGAGGAGAAGGAGACCCAGTACTTC.